This T cell receptor beta chain was sequenced during a study of metastatic and nonmetastatic thyroid tumors. About the research overall: Comparison of repertoires was carried out across blood and tumor or nodule tissue from malignant and benign thyroid patients.

Per the germline V gene, CDR1 is SNHLY and CDR2 is FYNNEI. The V segment lost 3 bases and the J segment 3 bases; nucleotides outside the gene matches: 8. This CDR3 is 16 amino acids long. Nobody among the patients had been given any treatment before thyroid surgery. Study-level points and caveats: Reports indicated that malignant thyroid tumors showed significantly higher TCR beta diversity than benign nodules did, in blood and tumor.

This clone was detected many times. Its antigen is unidentified. In the original analysis: What underpinned the distant-metastasis classifier for papillary thyroid cancer was the set of CDR3 differences across clinicopathological groups. TCRdb re-called clones via MiXCR from the PCR reads. What appears here as the V and J calls and clone size reflects TCRdb's work, not the paper's. Of 24,000 or so clones listed, about an eighth are singletons. Sequences were obtained from blood. The sequence was collected from a female donor with papillary thyroid cancer or a benign thyroid nodule (not recorded which). Some clones in this sample may be carry-over from other donors' samples. This chain links TRBV2 with TRBJ1-3, with 7 bases lining up with TRBD1. The DNA for the CDR3 is TGTGCCAGCAGTGAGGGGAGGGGGCACAGTGGAAACACCATATATTTT. This sequence encodes CASSEGRGHSGNTIYF. The variable domain in full, with the rest retrieved from reference TRBV2 and TRBJ1-3, is EPEVTQTPSHQVTQMGQEVILRCVPISNHLYFYWYRQILGQKVEFLVSFYNNEISEKSEIFDDQFSVERPDGSNFTLKIRSTKLEDSAMYFCASSEGRGHSGNTIYFGEGSWLTVV.